The rows below give T cell receptor beta chains drawn from one sample of a study of PD-1 blockade in classical Hodgkin lymphoma. Assay: immunoSEQ multiplex PCR; the TCRdb copy retains only in-frame clones and omits some. Here the sample spans 43,000 or so clones, around 66% being singletons. Specimen: peripheral blood mononuclear cells (PBMCs), collected at baseline. The receptors come from a human donor with classical Hodgkin lymphoma. Each CDR3 is given with its conserved first and last residue. Fields, in order: V gene, D gene, CDR3 protein. The D gene is left open where the match is weak.

TRBV27 NA CASSLLAGGGYTF
TRBV28 NA CASIPSIADGYTF
TRBV19 NA CASSIDLGRQYQPQHF
TRBV2 NA CASSDAQGNTGELFF
TRBV20-1 TRBD1 CRAVQGTEAFF
TRBV7-6 NA CASSLGGGARETQYF
TRBV9 TRBD2 CASSLLREAGVETQYF
TRBV6-1 NA CASSDNLYGANVLTF
TRBV4-2 NA CASSQVDGSLGEQFF
TRBV18 NA CASSRITGELFF
TRBV28 TRBD1 CASTPGQPPYEQYF
TRBV6-1 TRBD1 CASSLDRGLSPLHF
TRBV28 NA CASIRSGRTYEQYF
TRBV28 NA CASSSSGPNQPQHF
TRBV7-2 NA CASSLGVLSGNTIYF
TRBV6-5 NA CASRPGHSYGYTF
TRBV5-1 TRBD2 CASHSAGGGGYEQYF
TRBV6-1 TRBD2 CASSEVVGLAVNEQFF
TRBV4-2 NA CASSQELQGGPSFETQYF
TRBV30 NA CAWMGGQNYGYTF
TRBV7-9 NA CASSPGSPEKAFF
TRBV2 NA CASTPAGTEYQPQHF
TRBV5-1 TRBD1 CASSSGGWTGAEAFF
TRBV5-1 NA CASSSLPTGELFF
TRBV10-3 TRBD1 CAISETTGTGGTDTQYF
TRBV30 TRBD1 CAWSVSRTGGAYSNQPQHF
TRBV5-1 NA CASSFGGTGSYEQYF
TRBV30 NA CAWSADGAYEQYF
TRBV5-4 NA CASSLAGMNTEAFF
TRBV5-1 NA CASSLGVGSNTEAFF
TRBV25-1 NA CASRVYNEQFF
TRBV5-1 TRBD1 CASSHTGGASYEQYF
TRBV11-2 TRBD2 CASSFRTSGNTGELFF
TRBV5-5 TRBD1 CASSSPEQGIVDTQYF
TRBV27 NA CASGGASTDTQYF
TRBV7-9 NA CATGSTAARREKLFF
TRBV27 NA CASIKWGVNTEAFF
TRBV4-1 NA CASSQVGASYNEQFF
TRBV18 NA CASSAGEVSGNTIYF
TRBV5-4 NA CASSAGAGANVLTF
TRBV11-3 NA CASSMAGYEQYF
TRBV4-2 TRBD2 CASSQGGGTSTNEQFF
TRBV14 NA CASSQEWGYNSPLHF
TRBV7-9 NA CASSLMGEMNTEAFF
TRBV11-3 NA CASSLDPPNEQFF
TRBV19 NA CASSSPGGPNTGELFF
TRBV6-1 TRBD1 CASSEEGTGVNTEAFF
TRBV10-3 NA CAIASPTYEQYF
TRBV7-3 NA CASSLETGNTEAFF
TRBV5-1 NA CASSLTGIGTYNEQFF
TRBV5-1 NA CASSFRDDKASPLHF
TRBV2 NA CASRPQGFTEAFF
TRBV28 NA CASSFSSRGGNQPQHF
TRBV21-1 NA CASSDHRGTPREQYF
TRBV5-1 NA CASSNDQGPYGYTF
TRBV9 NA CASSPQGVTEQYF
TRBV9 NA CASSSGQLNYGYTF
TRBV30 NA CAWSVGVALETQYF
TRBV5-1 NA CASNEGGAANYGYTF